These T cell receptor beta chains were read from a single sample in a study of shared clonotypes between healthy human individuals. The protocol was immunoSEQ multiplex PCR, while the TCRdb copy is restricted to in-frame clones and leaves out a portion. The table includes over a million clones, 97% to 99% detected once. Sequencing input: naive CD4+ T cells sorted from blood. The receptors here all came from a man younger than 40 in good health. The CDR3 runs from the conserved cysteine through the conserved F or W. D genes are given only for firm matches. The listing skips clone size in some rows; elsewhere it reads once, few, many or a size class.

clone size,V gene,J gene,D gene,CDR3 DNA,CDR3 protein
-,TRBV5-5,TRBJ1-4,-,TGTGCCAGCAGAACCGCAACTAATGAAAAACTGTTTTTT,CASRTATNEKLFF
-,TRBV30,TRBJ1-4,-,TGTGCCTGGAGTGAAAGTACTAATGAAAAACTGTTTTTT,CAWSESTNEKLFF
-,TRBV28,TRBJ2-2,TRBD2,TGTGCCAGCAGTCTCCCGCCCGTTCGACTAGCGGAGAACACCGGGGAGCTGTTTTTT,CASSLPPVRLAENTGELFF
-,TRBV4-1,TRBJ1-1,-,TGCGCCAGCAGCCAAGGGGTAGTGCCTGGGTCCGGAGGGAACACTGAAGCTTTCTTT,CASSQGVVPGSGGNTEAFF
-,TRBV28,TRBJ1-5,-,TGTGCCAGCAGAACAGGTTACAATCAGCCCCAGCATTTT,CASRTGYNQPQHF
once,TRBV5-1,TRBJ2-2,-,TGCGCCAGCAGCTTGGTGGAGTCGAGACCCGGGGAGCTGTTTTTT,CASSLVESRPGELFF
-,TRBV6-5,TRBJ1-2,-,TGTGCCAGCAGTTACTCGGCCGCCTATGGCTACACCTTC,CASSYSAAYGYTF
-,TRBV15,TRBJ1-5,-,TGTGCCACCAGCAGAGATGGCAGGGCTGATCAGCCCCAGCATTTT,CATSRDGRADQPQHF
-,TRBV5-1,TRBJ2-2,-,TGCGCCAGCAGCCCCTCGGCTAGTAAAGGGACCGGGGAGCTGTTTTTT,CASSPSASKGTGELFF
-,TRBV6-5,TRBJ2-7,TRBD2,TGTGCCAGCAGTAACAGCGGGAGCTACGAGCAGTACTTC,CASSNSGSYEQYF
once,TRBV5-6,TRBJ2-1,TRBD1,TGTGCCAGCAGCCCGCTCGGGACAGGGGCAGGAAATGAGCAGTTCTTC,CASSPLGTGAGNEQFF
-,TRBV28,TRBJ2-1,-,TGTGCCAGCATATCTCCCTCTCCGGGACTCAAGGAGTTCTTC,CASISPSPGLKEFF
-,TRBV30,TRBJ1-5,-,TGTGCCTGGAGTCCAGGACATAATAGCAATCAGCCCCAGCATTTT,CAWSPGHNSNQPQHF
-,TRBV7-8,TRBJ1-5,TRBD1,TGTGCCAGCAGCTTAGCAGTGGACAGGGATCAGCCCCAGCATTTT,CASSLAVDRDQPQHF
-,TRBV18,TRBJ2-3,-,TGTGCCAGCTCTGGGAGCGGAGCCGACCGGGATACGCAGTATTTT,CASSGSGADRDTQYF
-,TRBV5-6,TRBJ1-5,-,TGTGCCAGCAGCGAGTTCAGGCGGAGCAATCAGCCCCAGCATTTT,CASSEFRRSNQPQHF
once,TRBV30,TRBJ2-2,TRBD2,TGTGCCTGGAGCTCCAAACTAGCGGAGCTCAACACCGGGGAGCTGTTTTTT,CAWSSKLAELNTGELFF
-,TRBV27,TRBJ1-2,TRBD1,TGTGCCAGCAGTTTAAAGGGGGCGAGAAGCTATGGCTACACCTTC,CASSLKGARSYGYTF
-,TRBV6-5,TRBJ1-1,-,TGTGCCAGCAGATCAGGGGATGGGGGCACTGAAGCTTTCTTT,CASRSGDGGTEAFF
-,TRBV7-9,TRBJ1-4,-,TGTGCCAGCAGTCTGAATGGGGAAAAACTGTTTTTT,CASSLNGEKLFF
once,TRBV7-9,TRBJ1-3,-,TGTGCCAGCAGCCCCTTAGGGGACTCTGGAAACACCATATATTTT,CASSPLGDSGNTIYF
-,TRBV11-2,TRBJ2-5,-,TGTGCCAGCAGGGGGAATCAAGAGACCCAGTACTTC,CASRGNQETQYF
-,TRBV7-9,TRBJ1-3,-,TGTGCCAGCAGCGACAGAACAGGGAACAGAGAGAACACCATATATTTT,CASSDRTGNRENTIYF
-,TRBV11-2,TRBJ1-1,-,TGTGCCAGCAGCCTGAGGTCTTGGAACACTGAAGCTTTCTTT,CASSLRSWNTEAFF
-,TRBV18,TRBJ1-1,-,TGTGCCAGCTCACCAAACGGGTTAGCTGAAGCTTTCTTT,CASSPNGLAEAFF
-,TRBV7-9,TRBJ2-3,-,TGTGCCAGCAGTCAGAACAGGGTACATCCCACAGATACGCAGTATTTT,CASSQNRVHPTDTQYF
-,TRBV27,TRBJ1-1,TRBD1,TGTGCCAGCAGTCCACAGGGGAGCGGAACTGAAGCTTTCTTT,CASSPQGSGTEAFF
-,TRBV7-2,TRBJ2-1,TRBD1,TGTGCCAGCAGCTTATCAGCCCGGACAGGGGTCAATGAGCAGTTCTTC,CASSLSARTGVNEQFF
-,TRBV5-4,TRBJ2-1,-,TGTGCCAGCAGCCTTAGCGTTGAGCAGTTCTTC,CASSLSVEQFF
once,TRBV27,TRBJ2-3,-,TGTGCCAGCAGTCCCCGGGCCCAACCGACAGATACGCAGTATTTT,CASSPRAQPTDTQYF
-,TRBV5-1,TRBJ2-2,TRBD1,TGCGCCAGCAGAACCGGGACAGGGCGTCTGGACACCGGGGAGCTGTTTTTT,CASRTGTGRLDTGELFF
-,TRBV4-1,TRBJ2-1,TRBD2,TGCGCCAGCAGCCCCGAGAGCCTGGGACTAGCGGACAATGAGCAGTTCTTC,CASSPESLGLADNEQFF
-,TRBV18,TRBJ2-4,TRBD2,TGTGCCAGCTCACCCCTGGGAGGGTCCAAAAACATTCAGTACTTC,CASSPLGGSKNIQYF
-,TRBV5-1,TRBJ1-2,TRBD1,TGCGCCAGCAGCTTGGGGACAGGGTCCGGCTACACCTTC,CASSLGTGSGYTF
-,TRBV5-1,TRBJ1-1,-,TGCGCCAGCAGCGCGGAGGTCAACACTGAAGCTTTCTTT,CASSAEVNTEAFF
-,TRBV5-1,TRBJ2-7,TRBD2,TGCGCCAGCAGCTTGGTGGGACTAGCGGAGAGCTCCTACGAGCAGTACTTC,CASSLVGLAESSYEQYF
-,TRBV29-1,TRBJ2-1,-,TGCAGCGTCGGAAGACAGTACAATGAGCAGTTCTTC,CSVGRQYNEQFF
-,TRBV5-1,TRBJ2-5,TRBD1,TGCGCCAGCAGCTCCAGGGGGTACCAAGAGACCCAGTACTTC,CASSSRGYQETQYF
-,TRBV5-1,TRBJ1-4,-,TGCGCCAGCAGCTTGGGAGGGCCACAGGGTAAACTGTTTTTT,CASSLGGPQGKLFF
-,TRBV5-4,TRBJ2-3,-,TGTGCCAGCAGCTTCCCTCTAGAGGGCGTTGGAACAGATACGCAGTATTTT,CASSFPLEGVGTDTQYF
-,TRBV15,TRBJ2-7,TRBD2,TGTGCCACCAGCAGGACTAGCGGGGTAACCTACGAGCAGTACTTC,CATSRTSGVTYEQYF
-,TRBV7-9,TRBJ2-2,-,TGTGCCAGCCGAAGGGATAGGGGAGAGTCCGGGGAGCTGTTTTTT,CASRRDRGESGELFF
-,TRBV10-3,TRBJ2-2,-,TGTGCCATCAGTGACTCCGGGACAATAAACGGCGGGGAGCTGTTTTTT,CAISDSGTINGGELFF
-,TRBV28,TRBJ2-3,-,TGTGCCAGCAGCCGAATCACAGATACGCAGTATTTT,CASSRITDTQYF
once,TRBV5-1,TRBJ2-7,TRBD2,TGCGCCAGCAGCTTGGTAGCGGGAGGCGAGAACGAGCAGTACTTC,CASSLVAGGENEQYF
-,TRBV29-1,TRBJ2-1,-,TGCAGCGTTGGCCGGCCTCCGGATGAGCAGTTCTTC,CSVGRPPDEQFF
-,TRBV29-1,TRBJ2-1,-,TGCAGCGTTGAACCGTTAGGTTGGCGGGCAATTCTAAATGAGCAGTTCTTC,CSVEPLGWRAILNEQFF
-,TRBV5-1,TRBJ1-1,-,TGCGCCAGCAGCCAGGACCCCAATAGGGACACTGAAGCTTTCTTT,CASSQDPNRDTEAFF
-,TRBV6-1,TRBJ1-1,-,TGTGCCAGCAGTCTGGGGGTGAGCGGTGAAGCTTTCTTT,CASSLGVSGEAFF
-,TRBV4-3,TRBJ1-2,-,TGCGCCAGCAGCCCAATTAAACAGGTTAACTATGGCTACACCTTC,CASSPIKQVNYGYTF